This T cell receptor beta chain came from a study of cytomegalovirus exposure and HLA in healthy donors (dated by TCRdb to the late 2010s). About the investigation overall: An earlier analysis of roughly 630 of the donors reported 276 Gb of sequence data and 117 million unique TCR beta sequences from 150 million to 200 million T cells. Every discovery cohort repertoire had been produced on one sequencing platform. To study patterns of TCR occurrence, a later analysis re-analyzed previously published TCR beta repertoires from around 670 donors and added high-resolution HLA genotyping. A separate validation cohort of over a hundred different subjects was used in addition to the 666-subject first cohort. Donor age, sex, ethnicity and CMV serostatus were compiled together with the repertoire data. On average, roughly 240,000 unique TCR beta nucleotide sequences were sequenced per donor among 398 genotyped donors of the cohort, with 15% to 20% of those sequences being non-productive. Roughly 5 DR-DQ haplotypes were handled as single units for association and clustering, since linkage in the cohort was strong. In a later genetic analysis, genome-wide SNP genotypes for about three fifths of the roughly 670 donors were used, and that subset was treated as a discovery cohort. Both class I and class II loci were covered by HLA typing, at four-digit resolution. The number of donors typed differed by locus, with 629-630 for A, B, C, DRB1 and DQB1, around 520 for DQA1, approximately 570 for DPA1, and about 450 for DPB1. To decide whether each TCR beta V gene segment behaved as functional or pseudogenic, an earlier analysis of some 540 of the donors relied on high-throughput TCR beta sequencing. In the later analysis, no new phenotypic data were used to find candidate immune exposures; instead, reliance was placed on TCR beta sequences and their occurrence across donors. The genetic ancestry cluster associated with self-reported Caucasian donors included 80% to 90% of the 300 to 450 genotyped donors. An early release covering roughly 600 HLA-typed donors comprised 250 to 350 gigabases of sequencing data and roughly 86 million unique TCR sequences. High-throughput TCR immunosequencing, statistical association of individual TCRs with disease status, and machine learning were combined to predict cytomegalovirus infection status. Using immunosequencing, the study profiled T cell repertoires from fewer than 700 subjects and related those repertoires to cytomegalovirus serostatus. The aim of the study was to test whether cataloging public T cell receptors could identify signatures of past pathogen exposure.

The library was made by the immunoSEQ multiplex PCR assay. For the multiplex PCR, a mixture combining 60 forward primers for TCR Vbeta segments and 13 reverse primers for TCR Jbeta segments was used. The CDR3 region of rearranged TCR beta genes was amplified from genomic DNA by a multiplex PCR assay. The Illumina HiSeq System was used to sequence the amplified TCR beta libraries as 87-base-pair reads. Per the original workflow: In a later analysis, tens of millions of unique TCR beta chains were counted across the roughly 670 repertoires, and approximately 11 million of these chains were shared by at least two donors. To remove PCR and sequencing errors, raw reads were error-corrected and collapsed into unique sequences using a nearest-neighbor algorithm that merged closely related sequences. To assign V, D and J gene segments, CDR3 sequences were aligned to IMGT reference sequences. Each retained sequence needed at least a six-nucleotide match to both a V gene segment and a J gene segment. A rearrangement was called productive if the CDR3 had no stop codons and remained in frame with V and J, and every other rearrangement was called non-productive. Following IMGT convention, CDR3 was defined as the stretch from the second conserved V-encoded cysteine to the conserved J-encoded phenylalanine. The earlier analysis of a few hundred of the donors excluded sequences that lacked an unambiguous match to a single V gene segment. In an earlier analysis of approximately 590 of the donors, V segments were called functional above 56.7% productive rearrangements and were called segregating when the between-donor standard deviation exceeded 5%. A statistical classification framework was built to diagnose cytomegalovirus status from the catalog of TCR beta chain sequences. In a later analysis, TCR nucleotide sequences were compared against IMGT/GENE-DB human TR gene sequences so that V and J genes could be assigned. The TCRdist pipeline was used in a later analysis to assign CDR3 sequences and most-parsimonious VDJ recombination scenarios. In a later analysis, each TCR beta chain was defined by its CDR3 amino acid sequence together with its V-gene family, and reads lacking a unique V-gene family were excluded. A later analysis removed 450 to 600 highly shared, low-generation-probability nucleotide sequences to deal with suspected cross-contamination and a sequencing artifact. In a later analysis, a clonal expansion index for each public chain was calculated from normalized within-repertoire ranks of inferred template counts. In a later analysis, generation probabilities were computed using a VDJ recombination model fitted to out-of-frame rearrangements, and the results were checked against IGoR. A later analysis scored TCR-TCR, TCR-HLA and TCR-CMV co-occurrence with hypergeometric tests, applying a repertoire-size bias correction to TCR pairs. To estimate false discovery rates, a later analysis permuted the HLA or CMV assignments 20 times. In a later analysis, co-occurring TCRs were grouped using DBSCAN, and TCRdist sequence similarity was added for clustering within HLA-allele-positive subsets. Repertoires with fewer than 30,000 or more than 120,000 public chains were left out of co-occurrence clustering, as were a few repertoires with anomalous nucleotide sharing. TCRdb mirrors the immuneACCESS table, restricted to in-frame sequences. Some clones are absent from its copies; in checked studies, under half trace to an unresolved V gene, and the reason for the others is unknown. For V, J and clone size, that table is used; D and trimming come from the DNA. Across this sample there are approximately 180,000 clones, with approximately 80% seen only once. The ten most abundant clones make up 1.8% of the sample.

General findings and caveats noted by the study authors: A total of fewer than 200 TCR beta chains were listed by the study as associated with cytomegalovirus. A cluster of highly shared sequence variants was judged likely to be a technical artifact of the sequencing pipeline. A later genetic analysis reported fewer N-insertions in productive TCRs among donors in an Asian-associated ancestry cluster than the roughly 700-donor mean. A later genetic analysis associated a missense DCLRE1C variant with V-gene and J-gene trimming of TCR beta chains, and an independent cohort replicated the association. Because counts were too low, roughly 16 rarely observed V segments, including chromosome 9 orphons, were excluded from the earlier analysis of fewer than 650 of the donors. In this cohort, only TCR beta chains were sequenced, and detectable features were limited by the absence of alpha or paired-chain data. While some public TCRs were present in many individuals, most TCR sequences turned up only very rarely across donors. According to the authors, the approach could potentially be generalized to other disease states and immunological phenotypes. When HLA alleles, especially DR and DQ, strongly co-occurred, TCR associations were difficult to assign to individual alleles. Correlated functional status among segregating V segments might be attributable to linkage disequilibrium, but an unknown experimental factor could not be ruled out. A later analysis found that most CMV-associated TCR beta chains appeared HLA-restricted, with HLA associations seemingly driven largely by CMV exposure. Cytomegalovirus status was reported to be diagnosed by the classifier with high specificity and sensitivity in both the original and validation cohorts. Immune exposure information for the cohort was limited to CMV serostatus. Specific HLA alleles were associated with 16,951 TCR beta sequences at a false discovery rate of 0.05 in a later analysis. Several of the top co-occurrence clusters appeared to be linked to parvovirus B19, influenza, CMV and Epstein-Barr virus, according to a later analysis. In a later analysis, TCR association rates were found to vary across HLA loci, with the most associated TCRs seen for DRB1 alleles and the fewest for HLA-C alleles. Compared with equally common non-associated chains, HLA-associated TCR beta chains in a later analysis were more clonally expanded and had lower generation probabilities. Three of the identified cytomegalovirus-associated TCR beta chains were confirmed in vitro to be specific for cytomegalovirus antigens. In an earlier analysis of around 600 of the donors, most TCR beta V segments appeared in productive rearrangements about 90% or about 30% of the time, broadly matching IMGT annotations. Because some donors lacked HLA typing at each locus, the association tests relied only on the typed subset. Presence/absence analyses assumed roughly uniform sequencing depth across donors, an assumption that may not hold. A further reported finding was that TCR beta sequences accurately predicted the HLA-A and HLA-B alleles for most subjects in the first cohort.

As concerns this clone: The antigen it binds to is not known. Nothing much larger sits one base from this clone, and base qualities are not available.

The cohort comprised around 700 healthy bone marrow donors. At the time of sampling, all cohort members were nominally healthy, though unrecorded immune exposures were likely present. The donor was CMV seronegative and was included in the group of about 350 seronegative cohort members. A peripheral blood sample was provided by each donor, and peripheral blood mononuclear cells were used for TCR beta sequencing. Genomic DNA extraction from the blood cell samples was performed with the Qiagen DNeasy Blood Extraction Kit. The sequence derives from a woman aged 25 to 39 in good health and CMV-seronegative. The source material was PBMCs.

The DNA sequence is TGCAGCGTTGAAGAAAACAGAGACTACGAGCAGTACTTC. The translation is CSVEENRDYEQYF. The chain links TRBV29-1 with TRBJ2-7; no D segment can be confidently identified. Per the germline V gene, SQVTM is the CDR1 and ANQGSEA is the CDR2. The cysteine opens and the phenylalanine closes a CDR3 of 13 amino acids. Here the CDR3 DNA is all that survives: 39 bases in frame from base 1. A distance of 9 bases separates the germline ends of V and J, which lose 0 bases and 3 bases respectively.